This T cell receptor beta chain was profiled in a study of CD8 T cell repertoires and HIV-1 epitope variants. Across the study: Twenty-five autologous and known Gag and Nef epitope variant peptides each stimulated T cells separately. Controls were a CMV, EBV and flu pool, Ebola AY9, and no peptide. The baseline condition was 1M T cells left uncultured.

CDR1 is SGDLS and CDR2 is YYNGEE in the germline V gene. V lost 0 bases to trimming and J lost 6 bases; unmatched junction nucleotides: 7. There are 15 residues in the CDR3. As to this clone: Its target is not known.

Method: immunoSEQ multiplex PCR; TCRdb's copy keeps in-frame clones and lacks some. Of approximately 5,100 clones listed, 65% to 80% were seen once; the top ten hold around 40%. Study-wide results and limits: The assay identified only TCR beta chains of antigen-proliferating T cells.

Sequenced: cultured CD8+ T cells derived from PBMCs. The clonotype originates from a male donor with HIV. The V and J genes are TRBV9 and TRBJ2-7; TRBD1 matches 9 bases. CDR3 nucleotide sequence: TGTGCCAGCAGCGTAGCCGGACAGGGGTTGGGCGAGCAGTACTTC. Protein product: CASSVAGQGLGEQYF.